Each of the 30 T cell receptor beta chains below was sequenced from the same sample in a study of shared clonotypes between healthy human individuals. Generated by immunoSEQ multiplex PCR, the TCRdb table keeps only in-frame clones and is missing some. The sample carries roughly 640,000 clones, around 67% recorded once. The source material was memory CD4+ T cells sorted from blood. Subset denoted: CD45RA-negative fraction. The receptors stem from a woman between 25 and 40 years old in good health.

With regard to this clone: The same CDR3 can be traced to other DNA sequences in this sample. This chain joins TRBV28 and TRBJ1-3; no clear D. Trimming took 5 bases from V and 1 from J, leaving 6 bases between them. This CDR3 is 13 amino acids long. Germline CDR1 is MDHEN and CDR2 is SYDVKM. CDR3 residues: CASSPSSGNTIYF. The CDR3 nucleotides are TGTGCCAGCAGTCCCTCGTCTGGAAACACCATATATTTT. Full variable domain (rest looked up from reference TRBV28 and TRBJ1-3): DVKVTQSSRYLVKRTGEKVFLECVQDMDHENMFWYRQDPGLGLRLIYFSYDVKMKEKGDIPEGYSVSREKKERFSLILESASTNQTSMYLCASSPSSGNTIYFGEGSWLTVV.

The chain employs TRBV2 and TRBJ2-1; no definite D call. V lost 4 bases and J 4 bases, leaving 11 bases between the germline ends. Per germline, CDR1 SNHLY and CDR2 FYNNEI. The CDR3 totals 14 residues. This CDR3 reads CASSGWTSYNEQFF. The CDR3 DNA is TGTGCCAGCAGTGGGTGGACGTCTTACAATGAGCAGTTCTTC.

The chain uses TRBV7-9 and TRBJ2-3; 13 positions match TRBD2. CDR1 and CDR2 from the germline V gene are SEHNR and FQNEAQ (reference sequence). This CDR3 contains 15 residues. The trim removed 4 bases at V and 3 bases at J, leaving 1 base unmatched. The CDR3 loop is CASSSGLAGTDTQYF. CDR3 bases: TGTGCCAGCAGCTCGGGACTAGCGGGGACAGATACGCAGTATTTT.

This clone occurred a few times. J is TRBJ2-2 and V is TRBV29-1; the match to TRBD2 covers 14 bases. The CDR3 is made up of 14 amino acids. V shed 7 bases and J 4 bases; nucleotides not matched to a gene: 2. CDR1 is SQVTM, CDR2 ANQGSEA, per germline. CDR3 DNA sequence: TGCAGCGCGACTAGCGGGAGGGGCACCGGGGAGCTGTTTTTT. Amino acids: CSATSGRGTGELFF.

The count of this clone is one. The chain is built from TRBV19 and TRBJ2-1; 14 positions agree with TRBD2. CDR1 and CDR2 from the germline V gene are LNHDA and SQIVND (reference sequence). There are 15 residues in the CDR3. Germline trimming cut 7 bases from V and 10 bases from J; bases unmatched to any gene: 9. Written as DNA, the CDR3 is TGTGCCAGTACCCGACTAGCGGGAGGGCCCGGGGAGCAGTTCTTC. Residues: CASTRLAGGPGEQFF.

A few counts support this clone. J is TRBJ2-3 and V is TRBV2; a weak D match, TRBD2 (6 bases). CDR1 is SNHLY, CDR2 FYNNEI, per germline. V dropped 4 bases and J dropped 0 bases, with 11 bases sitting between them. The CDR3 has 15 residues. The CDR3 reads CASSVGLASTDTQYF. As DNA, the CDR3 is TGTGCCAGCAGTGTCGGGCTAGCGAGCACAGATACGCAGTATTTT.

The CDR3 is CASSPRYGTSSYEQYF. CDR3 DNA: TGTGCCAGCAGCCCTCGGTACGGTACGAGCTCCTACGAGCAGTACTTC. The chain has TRBV7-9 and TRBJ2-7; D gene ambiguous. Germline V CDR1 and CDR2: SEHNR, FQNEAQ (reference sequence). V dropped 5 bases and J dropped 0 bases, with 17 bases sitting between them. The CDR3 covers 16 residues.

The chain uses TRBV11-2 and TRBJ2-7; TRBD1 agrees at 10 bases. V lost 0 bases and J lost 4; bases outside the gene matches: 3. The CDR3 runs to 15 residues. Per the germline V gene, CDR1 is SGHAT and CDR2 is FQNNGV. The CDR3 spells CASSLDRDRGYEQYF. CDR3 DNA sequence: TGTGCCAGCAGCTTAGACCGGGACAGGGGTTACGAGCAGTACTTC.

This clone has a handful of counts. The V gene is TRBV28, the J gene TRBJ1-2; D is ambiguous. Per germline, CDR1 MDHEN and CDR2 SYDVKM. The CDR3 is made up of 12 amino acids. V was pared by 6 bases and J by 2 bases, with 7 bases between. The CDR3 region has the DNA TGTGCCAGCAGCCGACGGAACTATGGCTACACCTTC. Amino acid sequence: CASSRRNYGYTF.

The genes are TRBV7-6 and TRBJ2-1; TRBD2 agrees at 9 bases. The trim removed 5 bases at V and 4 bases at J, leaving 6 bases unmatched. The CDR3 loop spans 15 amino acids. CDR1 and CDR2 (germline): SGHVS, FNYEAQ. The chain's CDR3 is CASSVIAGAYNEQFF. The CDR3 DNA reads as TGTGCCAGCAGCGTTATAGCGGGAGCTTACAATGAGCAGTTCTTC.

The V call is TRBV5-1, the J call TRBJ2-1; 11 positions agree with TRBD1. Per the germline V gene, CDR1 is SGHRS and CDR2 is YFSETQ. V was clipped by 4 bases and J by 5 bases; unmatched bases: 5. CDR3 length: 15 amino acids. CDR3 residues: CASSRTGGRDNEQFF. CDR3 in DNA: TGCGCCAGCAGCCGGACAGGGGGCAGGGACAATGAGCAGTTCTTC.

J is TRBJ2-1 and V is TRBV6-1; 13 positions match TRBD2. The CDR3 spans 20 residues. CDR1 is MNHNS and CDR2 is SASEGT in the germline V gene. Trimming removed 1 base from V and 7 bases from J; junction bases left unmatched: 16. CDR3 DNA sequence: TGTGCCAGCAGTGAAGGGCGCGGACTAGCGGGAGCCGGGTCTGCGAATGAGCAGTTCTTC. Encoded protein: CASSEGRGLAGAGSANEQFF.

This clone was detected a few times. V gene TRBV14 combines with J gene TRBJ2-3; 8 nucleotides agree with TRBD1. J was trimmed by 2 bases and V by 4 bases; bases with no gene match: 17. The CDR3 spans 19 residues. The V gene's germline CDR1 is SGHDN and CDR2 FVKESK. CDR3 loop: CASSRGQGEVYGLTDTQYF. CDR3 bases: TGTGCCAGCAGCCGAGGACAGGGTGAAGTTTATGGGCTCACAGATACGCAGTATTTT.

In DNA form, the CDR3 reads TGCGCCAGCAGCTTGGGAACAGGGCTCAATCAGCCCCAGCATTTT. This encodes CASSLGTGLNQPQHF. The chain links TRBV5-1 to TRBJ1-5; tentatively, D is TRBD1 (6 bases). The germline V gene encodes CDR1 SGHRS and CDR2 YFSETQ. The CDR3 loop spans 15 amino acids. V was pared by 0 bases and J by 3 bases, with 10 bases between.

Points on this clone: A much larger clone lies a single base off, so this may be a read error. J is TRBJ2-7 and V is TRBV11-2; the D is unclear. This CDR3 comprises 12 residues. V was clipped by 0 bases and J by 6 bases, with 6 bases between them. The germline V gene encodes CDR1 SGHAT and CDR2 FQNNGV. The CDR3 here is CASSLDRSEQYF. In DNA form, the CDR3 reads TGTGCCAGCAGCTTAGATCGATCCGAGCAGTACTTC.

The gene calls are TRBV5-1 and TRBJ2-2, with 11 bases that match TRBD2. The J segment lost 5 bases and the V segment lost 5 bases, leaving 2 bases of the junction unmatched. Germline CDR1 SGHRS, CDR2 YFSETQ. CDR3 size: 14 residues. Here the CDR3 reads CASRRTSGTGELFF. In DNA form, the CDR3 reads TGCGCCAGCAGACGGACTAGCGGGACCGGGGAGCTGTTTTTT.

In DNA, the CDR3 is TGCGCCAGCAGCCAGATCCTAGTCAACGAGCAGTACTTC. Translating it yields CASSQILVNEQYF. The chain uses TRBV4-1 and TRBJ2-7, with D unclear. The CDR3 is made up of 13 amino acids. Germline V CDR1 and CDR2: MGHRA, YSYEKL. Trimming removed 3 bases from V and 5 bases from J, with 11 bases in between.

This clone was observed a single time. The V gene is TRBV27, the J gene TRBJ1-4, with 9 bases that match TRBD1. The V gene's germline CDR1 is MNHEY and CDR2 SMNVEV (reference sequence). Trimming at V came to 8 bases and at J to 10 bases, leaving 11 bases not matched to a gene. The CDR3 spans 14 residues. CDR3 DNA sequence: TGTGCCAGCGGAACCGGGACAGGGACAGGAAAACTGTTTTTT. It codes for CASGTGTGTGKLFF.

The V call is TRBV28, the J call TRBJ1-2; 7 bases agree with TRBD1. The CDR3 contains 14 residues. V shed 7 bases, J shed 8 bases, and the junction held 13 bases outside the gene matches. The germline V gene has CDR1 MDHEN and CDR2 SYDVKM. CDR3 DNA: TGTGCCAGCAAAGTTCAGACAGGGTTGTTAGGCTACACCTTC. It is translated as CASKVQTGLLGYTF.

This chain connects TRBV21-1 to TRBJ2-5; the table's D call, TRBD1, has no DNA check behind it. TRBV21-1 is a documented pseudogene. This CDR3 has 16 residues. CDR3 in DNA: TGTGCCAGCAGCGAAGACTTGACAGGTCTGGGAGAGACCCAGTACTTC. It encodes CASSEDLTGLGETQYF.

This chain connects TRBV21-1 to TRBJ2-6; the tabulated D call, TRBD1, remains unverified against the DNA. TRBV21-1 is shown as a pseudogene. The CDR3 spans 18 residues. CDR3 nucleotide sequence: TGTGCCAGCAGCTCCCGGGACAACAACCTTCTCTGGGCCAACGTCCTGACTTTC. This codes for CASSSRDNNLLWANVLTF.

The chain couples TRBV28 to TRBJ2-2, with 10 bases fitting TRBD1. CDR1 and CDR2 from the germline V gene are MDHEN and SYDVKM. This CDR3 is built from 16 residues. Trimming at V came to 8 bases and at J to 7 bases, leaving 13 bases not matched to a gene. Written as DNA, the CDR3 is TGTGCCAGCTTCGTCGGGTGGACAGGGGGTTTCGGGGAGCTGTTTTTT. As protein: CASFVGWTGGFGELFF.

This clone was counted a few times. This chain joins TRBV25-1 and TRBJ1-4, with TRBD1 matching 8 bases. CDR3 length: 16 residues. Germline V gene sequence: CDR1 MGHDK, CDR2 SYGVNS. Trimming at V came to 5 bases and at J to 0 bases, leaving 5 bases not matched to a gene. This CDR3 is CASSKQGGPTNEKLFF. The CDR3 nucleotides read TGTGCCAGCAGTAAACAGGGGGGGCCAACTAATGAAAAACTGTTTTTT.

This clone was detected a few times. The sample carries other DNA sequences with the same CDR3. The chain couples TRBV5-1 to TRBJ1-1; D gene unclear. The CDR3 spans 13 residues. The germline V gene has CDR1 SGHRS and CDR2 YFSETQ. Trimming took 0 bases from V and 5 from J, leaving 8 bases between them. CDR3 bases: TGCGCCAGCAGCTTGGTCCCGGGAACTGAAGCTTTCTTT. Amino acids: CASSLVPGTEAFF.

Of note for this clone: The sample has other DNA sequences that encode this CDR3 too. This sequence joins TRBV19 and TRBJ2-2, with D possibly TRBD1 on 6 matching bases. The ends were cut back, 6 bases at V and 1 base at J, with 9 bases in the middle. Germline loops: CDR1 LNHDA, CDR2 SQIVND (reference sequence). This CDR3 spans 14 amino acids. This CDR3 is CASRLGGNTGELFF. The CDR3 DNA reads as TGTGCCAGTAGACTAGGGGGGAACACCGGGGAGCTGTTTTTT.

The chain carries TRBV11-1 and TRBJ2-1; 9 nucleotides agree with TRBD2. The CDR3 is 16 residues long. V shed 0 bases and J 7 bases; nucleotides not matched to a gene: 7. CDR1 SGHAT and CDR2 FQDESV come from the germline V gene (reference sequence). CDR3: CASSLASSGRRNEQFF. In DNA, the CDR3 is TGTGCCAGCAGCTTAGCGAGTAGCGGGAGACGAAATGAGCAGTTCTTC.

V usage is TRBV2 and J usage is TRBJ2-1; TRBD2 aligns across 12 bases. The CDR3 extends over 15 amino acids. Per the germline V gene, CDR1 is SNHLY and CDR2 is FYNNEI. V lost 6 bases and J lost 6; bases outside the gene matches: 6. The CDR3 DNA reads as TGTGCCAGCAGAATCGGGACTAGCGGGTTCAATGAGCAGTTCTTC. This gives the protein CASRIGTSGFNEQFF. Looking up the rest from reference TRBV2 and TRBJ2-1 gives the full variable domain: EPEVTQTPSHQVTQMGQEVILRCVPISNHLYFYWYRQILGQKVEFLVSFYNNEISEKSEIFDDQFSVERPDGSNFTLKIRSTKLEDSAMYFCASRIGTSGFNEQFFGPGTRLTVL.

This chain links TRBV9 with TRBJ2-7; 7 nucleotides agree with TRBD1. The CDR3 is 13 amino acids. The ends lost 3 bases at V and 6 bases at J; junction bases unmatched: 6. The V gene's germline CDR1 is SGDLS and CDR2 YYNGEE. CDR3 loop: CASSAYDRAEQYF. DNA of the CDR3: TGTGCCAGCAGCGCCTACGACAGGGCCGAGCAGTACTTC.

This clone came up a few times. The J gene is TRBJ1-5, the V gene TRBV10-1; D unclear. CDR3 length: 16 amino acids. Trimming stripped 3 bases from V and 0 bases from J, with 12 bases between. Looked up from germline, CDR1 is WNHNN and CDR2 is SYGVQD (reference sequence). The CDR3 spells CASSDKWGYSNQPQHF. CDR3 in DNA: TGCGCCAGCAGTGACAAATGGGGATATAGCAATCAGCCCCAGCATTTT.

This chain uses TRBV28 with TRBJ2-3; D may be TRBD1 or TRBD2 (7 bases each). The CDR3 is 15 residues long. The germline CDR1 and CDR2 sequences are MDHEN and SYDVKM. Trimming took off 5 bases at V and 9 bases at J, with 21 bases between the two ends. CDR3 residues: CASSTPGRGGWTQYF. CDR3 coding DNA: TGTGCCAGCAGTACCCCGGGCAGGGGGGGATGGACGCAGTATTTT.